This is a list of T cell receptor beta chains from one sample in a study of shared clonotypes between healthy human individuals. The table came from immunoSEQ multiplex PCR; TCRdb's copy has only in-frame clones and leaves some out. The data contain about 2.2 million clones, about 92% of them singletons. The sample consisted of naive CD8+ T cells from PBMCs. Receptors were obtained from a man between 18 and 35 years old in good health. Some clones in this sample may be carry-over from other donors' samples. The CDR3 runs from the conserved cysteine through the conserved F or W. Each record gives: clone size, J gene, V gene, CDR3 protein. A row's size may be missing; if present it is once, few, many or a size class.

clone size: NA
J gene: TRBJ2-7
V gene: TRBV7-9
CDR3 protein: CASSSNPRSWVQYF

clone size: NA
J gene: TRBJ2-7
V gene: TRBV4-3
CDR3 protein: CASSQGRGDPYEQYF

clone size: once
J gene: TRBJ2-7
V gene: TRBV28
CDR3 protein: CASSKTVGAYEQYF

clone size: NA
J gene: TRBJ2-6
V gene: TRBV16
CDR3 protein: CASSLTGAGANVLTF

clone size: NA
J gene: TRBJ2-5
V gene: TRBV7-9
CDR3 protein: CASSDGGQETQYF

clone size: NA
J gene: TRBJ2-1
V gene: TRBV7-9
CDR3 protein: CASSTRGSSYNEQFF

clone size: NA
J gene: TRBJ2-3
V gene: TRBV7-8
CDR3 protein: CATQPVRDRPTDTQYF

clone size: NA
J gene: TRBJ2-1
V gene: TRBV27
CDR3 protein: CASSIDRGILRNEQFF

clone size: NA
J gene: TRBJ2-7
V gene: TRBV27
CDR3 protein: CASSFGLGPHEQYF

clone size: NA
J gene: TRBJ1-4
V gene: TRBV15
CDR3 protein: CATSTKEWSAGEKLFF

clone size: NA
J gene: TRBJ1-5
V gene: TRBV6-5
CDR3 protein: CASSSLGGNQPQHF

clone size: once
J gene: TRBJ2-1
V gene: TRBV5-6
CDR3 protein: CASSFGLEQFF

clone size: NA
J gene: TRBJ2-2
V gene: TRBV27
CDR3 protein: CASSFRGTGELFF

clone size: NA
J gene: TRBJ1-1
V gene: TRBV7-6
CDR3 protein: CASSLVSRGHTEAFF

clone size: NA
J gene: TRBJ2-7
V gene: TRBV5-1
CDR3 protein: CASSLKQVYEQYF

clone size: NA
J gene: TRBJ1-5
V gene: TRBV6-6
CDR3 protein: CASSHQDLSNQPQHF

clone size: NA
J gene: TRBJ2-7
V gene: TRBV2
CDR3 protein: CASTAGGLIYEQYF

clone size: NA
J gene: TRBJ2-7
V gene: TRBV6-5
CDR3 protein: CASSRLAGDYEQYF

clone size: NA
J gene: TRBJ2-7
V gene: TRBV6-5
CDR3 protein: CASSPRAGSYEQYF

clone size: NA
J gene: TRBJ2-7
V gene: TRBV28
CDR3 protein: CASMTAGSSYEQYF

clone size: NA
J gene: TRBJ1-2
V gene: TRBV10-3
CDR3 protein: CAISDGPPSNYGYTF

clone size: NA
J gene: TRBJ2-5
V gene: TRBV29-1
CDR3 protein: CSVPGQGTETQYF

clone size: NA
J gene: TRBJ2-7
V gene: TRBV4-1
CDR3 protein: CASSQTGTVGAYEQYF

clone size: NA
J gene: TRBJ2-7
V gene: TRBV11-3
CDR3 protein: CASSSPGLAVSEQYF

clone size: once
J gene: TRBJ2-7
V gene: TRBV9
CDR3 protein: CASSGRDRGYEQYF

clone size: NA
J gene: TRBJ2-1
V gene: TRBV14
CDR3 protein: CASSQAGLAGGEQFF

clone size: NA
J gene: TRBJ2-7
V gene: TRBV2
CDR3 protein: CASIQAGGPSSYEQYF

clone size: NA
J gene: TRBJ2-7
V gene: TRBV27
CDR3 protein: CASSPRVSYEQYF

clone size: NA
J gene: TRBJ2-5
V gene: TRBV13
CDR3 protein: CASSFRLADPKTQYF

clone size: NA
J gene: TRBJ2-3
V gene: TRBV27
CDR3 protein: CASSLGGVPGTQYF

clone size: once
J gene: TRBJ2-1
V gene: TRBV5-1
CDR3 protein: CASSFAGGSYNEQFF

clone size: NA
J gene: TRBJ2-1
V gene: TRBV7-8
CDR3 protein: CASSLAGGAYNEQFF

clone size: NA
J gene: TRBJ2-1
V gene: TRBV13
CDR3 protein: CASSWAGTSGYNEQFF

clone size: NA
J gene: TRBJ2-5
V gene: TRBV7-2
CDR3 protein: CASSLAVKETQYF

clone size: NA
J gene: TRBJ1-2
V gene: TRBV29-1
CDR3 protein: CSVPQETGTGNFKGYGYTF

clone size: NA
J gene: TRBJ2-7
V gene: TRBV7-3
CDR3 protein: CASSLLRREKPHEQYF

clone size: NA
J gene: TRBJ2-7
V gene: TRBV6-1
CDR3 protein: CASSDDDEWAANIYEQYF

clone size: NA
J gene: TRBJ2-3
V gene: TRBV11-3
CDR3 protein: CASSPPTGSEGDTQYF

clone size: NA
J gene: TRBJ1-5
V gene: TRBV7-9
CDR3 protein: CASSRDRDQPQHF

clone size: NA
J gene: TRBJ2-7
V gene: TRBV19
CDR3 protein: CASSPGQGAYEQYF

clone size: NA
J gene: TRBJ1-1
V gene: TRBV4-2
CDR3 protein: CASSQLNPQQGFEAFF

clone size: NA
J gene: TRBJ1-5
V gene: TRBV6-5
CDR3 protein: CASISGRQPQHF

clone size: NA
J gene: TRBJ2-2
V gene: TRBV7-9
CDR3 protein: CASSLGLAGFANTGELFF

clone size: NA
J gene: TRBJ2-5
V gene: TRBV7-9
CDR3 protein: CASTTGEEETQYF

clone size: few
J gene: TRBJ2-7
V gene: TRBV5-6
CDR3 protein: CASSPGTGGYEQYF

clone size: NA
J gene: TRBJ2-1
V gene: TRBV5-1
CDR3 protein: CASSATSGSEHEQFF

clone size: NA
J gene: TRBJ1-5
V gene: TRBV5-6
CDR3 protein: CASSHGRVGQPQHF

clone size: NA
J gene: TRBJ2-7
V gene: TRBV28
CDR3 protein: CASSLSLADDYEQYF

clone size: NA
J gene: TRBJ2-7
V gene: TRBV10-3
CDR3 protein: CAAKGDKASEQYF

clone size: NA
J gene: TRBJ1-1
V gene: TRBV11-2
CDR3 protein: CASSLPMAEAFF